This is a list of T cell receptor beta chains from one sample in a study of cytomegalovirus exposure and HLA in healthy donors. Assay: immunoSEQ multiplex PCR; the TCRdb copy retains only in-frame clones and omits some. The sample contains about 150,000 clones, approximately 80% of which appear only once. Sequencing was carried out using PBMCs. The source is a woman between 40 and 50 years old in good health and CMV-seronegative. Both conserved end residues are part of each CDR3. Each record gives: D gene, V gene, J gene, clone size, CDR3 DNA, CDR3 protein. A D gene is named only where the DNA matches it firmly. Clone size is shown for a subset of rows, as once, few, many or a class of expanded clone.

NA	TRBV4-1	TRBJ1-6	NA	TGCGCCAGCAGCCAAACCACAGGGAATTCACCCCTCCACTTT	CASSQTTGNSPLHF
NA	TRBV28	TRBJ2-2	NA	TGTGCCAGCACCGGGGAGAAGTGGGGGGAGCTGTTTTTT	CASTGEKWGELFF
NA	TRBV6-4	TRBJ2-3	few	TGTGCCAGCAGTGTGGAAAGCGGGGATACGCAGTATTTT	CASSVESGDTQYF
TRBD1	TRBV11-3	TRBJ2-1	NA	TGTGCCAGCAGCTTCGGGCAGGGGGCTTACAATGAGCAGTTCTTC	CASSFGQGAYNEQFF
TRBD2	TRBV9	TRBJ2-1	NA	TGTGCCAGCAGCCCCCCTGAGACGGGGGGCTCCTACAATGAGCAGTTCTTC	CASSPPETGGSYNEQFF
NA	TRBV2	TRBJ1-5	NA	TGTGCCAGCAGTCCGCAGGGTGATGTGTATCAGCCCCAGCATTTT	CASSPQGDVYQPQHF
TRBD2	TRBV28	TRBJ2-2	NA	TGTGCCAGCAGTCCCCATCTAGGACTAGCGACCGGGGAGCTGTTTTTT	CASSPHLGLATGELFF
NA	TRBV5-6	TRBJ2-7	few	TGTGCCACTAAAAGTGCGGGGACGAGCTTCTCCTACGAGCAGTACTTC	CATKSAGTSFSYEQYF
NA	TRBV11-3	TRBJ2-5	NA	TGTGCCAGCAGCTTAAAAGGGAGAGAGACCCAGTACTTC	CASSLKGRETQYF
NA	TRBV18	TRBJ1-4	once	TGTGCCAGCTCCCATGAACTTGCAACTAATGAAAAACTGTTTTTT	CASSHELATNEKLFF
TRBD2	TRBV4-3	TRBJ2-7	NA	TGCGCCAGCAGCCAAGACCTAGCGGTACTATCCTACGAGCAGTACTTC	CASSQDLAVLSYEQYF
TRBD1	TRBV7-9	TRBJ1-5	NA	TGTGCCAGCAGCCTGACAGGGGACTATCAGCCCCAGCATTTT	CASSLTGDYQPQHF
TRBD1	TRBV6-5	TRBJ2-2	NA	TGTGCCAGCAGTAAGGCAGGGACAGGGGCCGGGGAGCTGTTTTTT	CASSKAGTGAGELFF
TRBD2	TRBV7-2	TRBJ2-5	NA	TGTGCTAGCAGCTTGGGACTAGTACAAGAGACCCAGTACTTC	CASSLGLVQETQYF
NA	TRBV7-9	TRBJ2-1	NA	TGTGCCAGCAGCTTACTAGTTGGCAATGAGCAGTTCTTC	CASSLLVGNEQFF
NA	TRBV20-1	TRBJ1-2	NA	TGCAGTGCTAGATACGAGGACACCTTC	CSARYEDTF
TRBD1	TRBV7-9	TRBJ1-4	NA	TGTGCCAGCAGCGCACAGGGGATGACTAATGAAAAACTGTTTTTT	CASSAQGMTNEKLFF
NA	TRBV6-5	TRBJ2-4	NA	TGTGCCAGCAGTTACCGTTGGCGAGGGTCCAAAAACAGTCAGTACTTC	CASSYRWRGSKNSQYF
TRBD1	TRBV28	TRBJ1-4	NA	TGTGCCAGCATCCCGACAGGGTTGGGTGAAAAACTGTTTTTT	CASIPTGLGEKLFF
TRBD1	TRBV4-3	TRBJ2-1	NA	TGCGCCAGCAGCCAACAAATTCCGGGACAGGGGTTGAACAATGAGCAGTTCTTC	CASSQQIPGQGLNNEQFF
NA	TRBV11-3	TRBJ2-1	NA	TGTGCCAGCAGCTCATCCATCGGCAGGGGACGGAATGAGCAGTTCTTC	CASSSSIGRGRNEQFF
NA	TRBV7-9	TRBJ2-7	NA	TGTGCCAGCAGCCCCCAAAAGGGGCCTTACGAGCAGTACTTC	CASSPQKGPYEQYF
NA	TRBV2	TRBJ2-5	once	TGTGCCAGCAGTGTTCAACCGGTACCCGCAGAGACCCAGTACTTC	CASSVQPVPAETQYF
TRBD1	TRBV5-1	TRBJ1-1	NA	TGCGCCAGCAGCCGCCGGGACAGGGGGGCTGAAGCTTTCTTT	CASSRRDRGAEAFF
NA	TRBV28	TRBJ1-1	NA	TGTGCCAGCGAAAAGGACAGCTACACTGAAGCTTTCTTT	CASEKDSYTEAFF
NA	TRBV14	TRBJ1-1	NA	TGTGCCAGCAGCCCTCTGTTCGGGGGGGCCATGAACACTGAAGCTTTCTTT	CASSPLFGGAMNTEAFF
NA	TRBV20-1	TRBJ2-5	NA	TGCAGTGCTTTAACAGGGGAGACCCAGTACTTC	CSALTGETQYF
TRBD2	TRBV5-1	TRBJ2-1	NA	TGCGCCAGCGTCCCCCTAGCGGGAGGAGTCAGTGAGCAGTTCTTC	CASVPLAGGVSEQFF
TRBD2	TRBV28	TRBJ2-3	NA	TGTGCCAGCAGTTTAGCGGGGGGAAGCACAGATACGCAGTATTTT	CASSLAGGSTDTQYF
TRBD2	TRBV19	TRBJ2-7	NA	TGTGCCAGTAGCGTAAGCGGGGGGCCTCCGTACGAGCAGTACTTC	CASSVSGGPPYEQYF
TRBD2	TRBV7-2	TRBJ2-3	NA	TGTGCCAGCAGCCTCCGCTTTGGGGGGGTAACAACAGATACGCAGTATTTT	CASSLRFGGVTTDTQYF
NA	TRBV29-1	TRBJ1-5	NA	TGCAGCGTTGGTCATGGCAATCAGCCCCAGCATTTT	CSVGHGNQPQHF
TRBD2	TRBV19	TRBJ2-1	NA	TGTGCCAGTAGCATGACCTCTCAAGCGGGAGGCGGCAATGAGCAGTTCTTC	CASSMTSQAGGGNEQFF
NA	TRBV27	TRBJ2-5	NA	TGTGCCAGCAGTTTAACTATCCCCGGCACCGCCCAGACCCAGTACTTC	CASSLTIPGTAQTQYF
TRBD1	TRBV6-1	TRBJ1-5	NA	TGTGCCAGCAGGACAGGGGTTAGCAATCAGCCCCAGCATTTT	CASRTGVSNQPQHF
TRBD1	TRBV9	TRBJ1-2	NA	TGTGCCAGCAGCGCCTGGACAGGGGCTGGCTACACCTTC	CASSAWTGAGYTF
TRBD2	TRBV9	TRBJ2-3	NA	TGTGCCAGCAGCGTAGTCTCTAGCGGGAGGCCAGATACGCAGTATTTT	CASSVVSSGRPDTQYF
TRBD1	TRBV25-1	TRBJ2-2	NA	TGTGCCAGCAGTACCCAGGGGGCGCAGGTCGGGGAGCTGTTTTTT	CASSTQGAQVGELFF
NA	TRBV5-5	TRBJ2-7	NA	TGTGCCAGCAGCTTTACGGGATTCCACGAGCAGTACTTC	CASSFTGFHEQYF
NA	TRBV9	TRBJ1-5	NA	TGTGCCAGCAGCGTAGGGGCAGGACAATATCAGCCCCAGCATTTT	CASSVGAGQYQPQHF
NA	TRBV6-5	TRBJ1-6	few	TGTGCCAGCGGAGGGGCAACCGAAAATTCACCCCTCCACTTT	CASGGATENSPLHF
NA	TRBV28	TRBJ2-1	NA	TGTGCCAGCAGGGGGCCCTACAATGAGCAGTTCTTC	CASRGPYNEQFF